Below are 25 T cell receptor beta chains sequenced from a single sample in a study of follicular helper T cells after annual influenza vaccination (dated by TCRdb to between 2016 and 2019). The method was the immunoSEQ multiplex PCR assay. As stored in TCRdb, this immuneACCESS dataset retains in-frame rearrangements with V and J assigned. A fraction of the clones does not appear; measured against another copy, unresolved V genes explain less than half of the discrepancy, and the remainder lacks a known reason. Present in this sample are more than 9,500 clones, 80% of which were seen just once. Roughly 3.6% of the sample belongs to the ten largest clones. The label giving this sample's time point can be read as: 2015-2016 season, pre-vaccination. The sequenced sample was CXCR5+ CD38- circulating T follicular helper cells from blood, obtained on the day of influenza vaccination. Interpreted using the paper, the cell subset or site label stands for: circulating Tfh, non-naive CD4+CXCR5+PD-1+ (ICOS+CD38+ or ICOS-CD38-). Receptor source: an adult who received the influenza vaccine.

The chain couples TRBV9 to TRBJ2-2; the D is unclear. The V end was cut by 0 bases, the J end by 2 bases, with 11 bases between. This CDR3 spans 16 amino acids. Germline V gene data show CDR1 as SGDLS and CDR2 as YYNGEE. The CDR3 spells CASSVDPGRNTGELFF. The DNA of the CDR3 is TGTGCCAGCAGCGTAGACCCCGGACGTAACACCGGGGAGCTGTTTTTT. Complete variable domain (other parts from reference TRBV9 and TRBJ2-2): DSGVTQTPKHLITATGQRVTLRCSPRSGDLSVYWYQQSLDQGLQFLIQYYNGEERAKGNILERFSAQQFPDLHSELNLSSLELGDSALYFCASSVDPGRNTGELFFGEGSRLTVL.

This clone has just one count. The J gene is TRBJ1-2, the V gene TRBV5-8; D remains ambiguous. Germline CDR1 is SGHTS and CDR2 is YDEGEE. The V and J ends lost 1 base and 8 bases respectively, with 12 bases between them. The CDR3 runs 13 residues. The CDR3: CASSLNEWGGYTF. The CDR3 nucleotides read TGTGCCAGCAGCTTGAATGAGTGGGGAGGCTACACCTTC. Full variable domain (missing parts from reference TRBV5-8 and TRBJ1-2): EAGVTQSPTHLIKTRGQQATLRCSPISGHTSVYWYQQALGLGLQFLLWYDEGEERNRGNFPPRFSGRQFPNYSSELNVNALELEDSALYLCASSLNEWGGYTFGSGTRLTVV.

The chain is built from TRBV7-8 and TRBJ2-6; D is ambiguous. CDR3 length equals 10 residues. V shed 8 bases and J shed 11 bases, with 7 bases lying between them. CDR1 and CDR2 from the germline V gene are SGHVS and FQNEAQ. This chain's CDR3 is CASGIDVLTF. The CDR3 DNA is TGTGCCAGCGGAATTGACGTCCTGACTTTC. Based on the CDR3 plus reference TRBV7-8 and TRBJ2-6, the full variable domain is GAGVSQSPRYKVAKRGQDVALRCDPISGHVSLFWYQQALGQGPEFLTYFQNEAQLDKSGLPSDRFFAERPEGSVSTLKIQRTQQEDSAVYLCASGIDVLTFGAGSRLTVL.

CDR3 bases: TGCGCCAGCAGTCGAGGGGCAGGCAACACTGAAGCTTTCTTT. Protein sequence: CASSRGAGNTEAFF. The chain couples TRBV5-1 to TRBJ1-1; possible D gene TRBD1, 5 bases. The CDR3 is made up of 14 amino acids. Looked up from germline, CDR1 is SGHRS and CDR2 is YFSETQ. V was clipped by 5 bases and J by 2 bases, with 13 bases between them.

V and J are TRBV6-1 and TRBJ1-2, with no clear D. V was trimmed by 2 bases and J by 9 bases, leaving 13 bases between them. The CDR3 is made up of 13 amino acids. Germline CDR1 and CDR2: MNHNS and SASEGT. The CDR3 DNA reads as TGTGCCAGCAGTGAACACGACTCCACCCGCTACACCTTC. This gives the protein CASSEHDSTRYTF.

The CDR3 reads CASSPREQNTGELFF. CDR3 coding DNA: TGTGCCAGCAGCCCGCGGGAGCAAAACACCGGGGAGCTGTTTTTT. The chain couples TRBV7-3 to TRBJ2-2; 7 bases agree with TRBD2. J gave up 2 bases and V 5 bases, and 5 bases lay outside the gene matches. Germline V gives CDR1 SGHTA, CDR2 FQGTGA. The CDR3 length is 15 residues.

CDR3 sequence reads: CASSAPDRGRSYEQYF. The DNA of the CDR3 is TGTGCCAGCAGTGCTCCAGACAGGGGAAGATCCTACGAGCAGTACTTC. The V call is TRBV6-1, the J call TRBJ2-7; 8 nucleotides align to TRBD1. Germline trimming cut 4 bases from V and 1 base from J; bases unmatched to any gene: 9. The CDR3 consists of 16 residues. Germline V gene data show CDR1 as MNHNS and CDR2 as SASEGT.

J is TRBJ1-4 and V is TRBV30, with a weak D call TRBD1 (6 bases). Germline-derived CDR1 and CDR2 are GTSNPN and SVGIG (reference sequence). CDR3 length: 14 amino acids. The V and J ends lost 3 bases and 7 bases respectively, with 15 bases between them. The CDR3 sequence: CAWSRGVRREKLFF. The CDR3 region has the DNA TGTGCCTGGAGCAGGGGTGTCCGACGTGAAAAACTGTTTTTT.

The gene calls are TRBV28 and TRBJ1-6, with D perhaps matching TRBD1 (5 bases). The V end was cut by 6 bases, the J end by 14 bases, with 20 bases between. Looked up from germline, CDR1 is MDHEN and CDR2 is SYDVKM. This CDR3 comprises 14 residues. The CDR3, as DNA: TGTGCCAGCAGCAGATCAGGGTCGTCTACGTCCCTCCACTTT. The encoded protein is CASSRSGSSTSLHF.

J is TRBJ1-2 and V is TRBV15; the D is unclear. In germline, CDR1 is LNHNV, CDR2 YYDKDF (reference sequence). V lost 3 bases and J lost 6, with 14 bases in between. The length of the CDR3 is 14 residues. This CDR3 reads CATSSPTAAHGYTF. The CDR3 region has the DNA TGTGCCACCAGCAGCCCGACCGCAGCTCATGGCTACACCTTC.

The chain carries TRBV28 and TRBJ1-2, with D perhaps TRBD1 (6 bases). This CDR3 has 16 residues. Germline assignment: CDR1 MDHEN and CDR2 SYDVKM. V lost 5 bases to trimming and J lost 4 bases, with 20 bases between them. The CDR3: CASSPEGFRGAYGYTF. CDR3 nucleotides: TGTGCCAGCAGTCCTGAAGGTTTCCGGGGGGCCTATGGCTACACCTTC.

This clone was recorded only once. The chain recombines TRBV7-2 with TRBJ2-1; 8 nucleotides align to TRBD2. This CDR3 comprises 15 residues. Trimming at V came to 2 bases and at J to 6 bases, leaving 6 bases not matched to a gene. Germline loops: CDR1 SGHTA, CDR2 FQGNSA. The CDR3 coding sequence is TGTGCCAGCAGCTTATACGGCGGGGGGACCAATGAGCAGTTCTTC. Translated: CASSLYGGGTNEQFF.

V is TRBV5-1 and J is TRBJ1-2; 9 bases align to TRBD1. V shed 0 bases and J 8 bases; nucleotides not matched to a gene: 8. From germline, CDR1 is SGHRS and CDR2 YFSETQ. This CDR3 region has 15 residues. CDR3 coding DNA: TGCGCCAGCAGCTTGGGGGACAGGGAATCGGGCGGCTACACCTTC. As protein: CASSLGDRESGGYTF.

The chain joins TRBV30 to TRBJ1-5, with TRBD1 matching over 7 bases. CDR3 size: 14 residues. The V gene's germline CDR1 is GTSNPN and CDR2 SVGIG (reference sequence). V lost 1 base and J lost 2; bases outside the gene matches: 2. CDR3 bases: TGTGCCTGGAGTGGCGGGACAGGCAATCAGCCCCAGCATTTT. It is translated as CAWSGGTGNQPQHF.

The chain couples TRBV28 to TRBJ1-3; TRBD1 might be the D (6 bases). CDR3 length equals 18 residues. Trimming stripped 2 bases from V and 0 bases from J, with 17 bases between. Germline CDR1 and CDR2: MDHEN and SYDVKM. This chain's CDR3 is CASSLVGNRVGSGNTIYF. The CDR3 DNA reads TGTGCCAGCAGTTTAGTTGGGAACAGGGTCGGCTCTGGAAACACCATATATTTT.

The chain couples TRBV9 to TRBJ2-5; possibly TRBD1 or TRBD2 for D (5 bases each). V was trimmed by 2 bases and J by 4 bases, leaving 15 bases between them. CDR1 is SGDLS, CDR2 YYNGEE, per germline. The CDR3 consists of 15 residues. CDR3 DNA: TGTGCCAGCAGCGTTGGGACCTTCCCGATAGAGACCCAGTACTTC. It encodes CASSVGTFPIETQYF.

There are a few counts of this clone. This sequence joins TRBV19 and TRBJ1-6; D is unresolved. The V end was cut by 5 bases, the J end by 7 bases, with 12 bases between. The CDR3 loop spans 14 amino acids. Germline V gene lookup returns CDR1 LNHDA and CDR2 SQIVND (reference sequence). The CDR3 spells CASSVGRLNSPLHF. The CDR3 coding sequence is TGTGCCAGTAGTGTCGGACGCCTCAATTCACCCCTCCACTTT.

CDR3 residues: CASSIIRGVGNSPLHF. CDR3 DNA sequence: TGTGCCAGCAGTATCATTAGGGGGGTAGGCAATTCACCCCTCCACTTT. V usage is TRBV28 and J usage is TRBJ1-6, with D tentatively TRBD1 (6 bases). The CDR3 is 16 amino acids. Trimming took 5 bases from V and 7 from J, leaving 18 bases between them. From germline, CDR1 is MDHEN and CDR2 SYDVKM.

The rearrangement links TRBV4-2 to TRBJ1-1; possibly TRBD1 for D (5 bases). The germline V and J ends were trimmed by 0 bases and 3 bases, with 14 bases remaining between them. CDR3 length equals 16 residues. CDR1 is LGHNA, CDR2 YNFKEQ, per germline. CDR3 nucleotides: TGTGCCAGCAGCCAAGATCCTAAAGTGGGGGACACTGAAGCTTTCTTT. This codes for CASSQDPKVGDTEAFF.

J is TRBJ2-5 and V is TRBV5-4, with D possibly matching TRBD2 (7 bases). V lost 0 bases and J 3 bases, leaving 12 bases between the germline ends. The CDR3 spans 15 residues. Germline-derived CDR1 and CDR2 are SGHNT and YYREEE (reference sequence). The CDR3 DNA is TGTGCCAGCAGCTTGGGGTCGGGGGGCGAAGAGACCCAGTACTTC. It is translated as CASSLGSGGEETQYF.

This clone was counted between two and nine times. The V gene is TRBV5-4, the J gene TRBJ1-2, with D possibly TRBD1 on 6 matching bases. V was trimmed by 4 bases and J by 3 bases, leaving 10 bases between them. The CDR3 contains 13 residues. CDR1 is SGHNT, CDR2 YYREEE, per germline (reference sequence). The CDR3 is CASSEGGDYGYTF. The CDR3 nucleotides are TGTGCCAGCAGCGAGGGGGGGGACTATGGCTACACCTTC.

This rearrangement joins TRBV11-2 to TRBJ2-1, with 12 bases that match TRBD2. In germline, CDR1 is SGHAT, CDR2 FQNNGV. The V and J ends lost 1 base and 8 bases, in that order; junction bases with no gene match: 12. The CDR3 spans 18 residues. The CDR3 spells CASSLGVRGRTSGDEQFF. In DNA, the CDR3 is TGTGCCAGCAGCTTAGGTGTGAGGGGTAGGACTAGCGGGGATGAGCAGTTCTTC.

The chain joins TRBV5-1 to TRBJ2-4, with 9 bases lining up with TRBD1. The CDR3 has 17 residues. V dropped 0 bases and J dropped 2; count of bases not matched to a gene: 6. Germline loops: CDR1 SGHRS, CDR2 YFSETQ. CDR3 in amino acids: CASSLGQGVESKNIQYF. In nucleotides, the CDR3 is TGCGCCAGCAGCTTGGGACAGGGGGTTGAATCCAAAAACATTCAGTACTTC.

V gene TRBV6-4 combines with J gene TRBJ2-2; D is possibly TRBD1 (6 bases). V was shortened by 3 bases and J by 5 bases, with 10 bases between the two germline ends. The CDR3 extends over 14 amino acids. Germline loops: CDR1 MRHNA, CDR2 SNTAGT. This chain's CDR3 is CASSDTGSTGELFF. CDR3 coding DNA: TGTGCCAGCAGTGATACAGGGAGTACCGGGGAGCTGTTTTTT.

The CDR3 spells CASSMGRQGANTGELFF. The CDR3, as DNA: TGTGCCAGTAGTATGGGGAGACAGGGAGCGAACACCGGGGAGCTGTTTTTT. V gene TRBV19 combines with J gene TRBJ2-2, with 7 bases that match TRBD1. The CDR3 totals 17 residues. V shed 3 bases and J 0 bases; nucleotides not matched to a gene: 7. Germline CDR1 is LNHDA and CDR2 is SQIVND (reference sequence).